A selection of T cell receptor beta chains follows, all from one sample in a study of T cells expressing NK-cell markers. From its re-call of the 5' RACE reads, TCRdb lists each CDR3 protein once, without DNA. The sample has 250,000 to 300,000 distinct CDR3 sequences; the top ten hold about 0.39%. Sequencing used blood T cells: a sorted CD56 or NKG2C T cell subset, CD4+ or CD8+ T cells, or bulk PBMC T cells (not recorded which). Every receptor here comes from a man between 18 and 35 years old in good health. Both conserved end residues are part of each CDR3. The order of the fields is J gene, V gene, CDR3 length, CDR3 protein.

TRBJ2-4 TRBV2 11 CASNVRTSQYF
TRBJ2-1 TRBV5-1 15 CASSLGLAGDGEQFF
TRBJ2-1 TRBV11-2 15 CASSLGSSGGNEQFF
TRBJ1-1 TRBV12-3/TRBV12-4 17 CASSLMAGSRSSTEAFF
TRBJ2-1 TRBV5-1 14 CASSPSPGVGEQFF
TRBJ1-1 TRBV29-1 13 CSVRRGQNTEAFF
TRBJ2-2 TRBV28 15 CASSFGSGIGGELFF
TRBJ2-3 TRBV11-1 21 CASSLAAGLAGGPVKTDTQYF
TRBJ2-2 TRBV15 15 CATSRVRGRGGELFF
TRBJ1-1 TRBV7-8 15 CASSLVVAGGTEAFF
TRBJ2-2 TRBV12-3/TRBV12-4 11 CASGATGELFF
TRBJ1-1 TRBV20-1 14 CSALPGQRNTEAFF
TRBJ1-1 TRBV29-1 16 CSVEGAGVAGSTEAFF
TRBJ2-1 TRBV20-1 15 CSASRPPEGWNEQFF
TRBJ2-3 TRBV5-1 14 CASSIRQGKDTQYF
TRBJ2-2 TRBV28 16 CASSLPPDGDTGELFF
TRBJ1-4 TRBV10-3 17 CAISPGTPTIHGEKLFF
TRBJ2-1 TRBV20-1 14 CSASTSGRLDEQFF
TRBJ2-7 TRBV30 13 CAWGSQPLYEQYF
TRBJ2-7 TRBV29-1 13 CSVVGTVNGEQYF
TRBJ2-3 TRBV7-2 15 CASSSKRGYTDTQYF
TRBJ2-1 TRBV11-3 12 CASSLGASGVFF
TRBJ2-2 TRBV5-1 14 CASSSQGWTGELFF
TRBJ2-1 TRBV30 15 CAWSVPDRGHNEQFF
TRBJ2-5 TRBV20-1 16 CSALTAGTSATETQYF
TRBJ2-4 TRBV30 13 CAWRGSGANIQYF
TRBJ2-3 TRBV20-1 14 CSAQTGREADTQYF
TRBJ2-3 TRBV7-8 15 CASSLMEGFRDTQYF
TRBJ1-3 TRBV15 16 CATSTQTGLNGNTIYF
TRBJ1-2 TRBV10-3 14 CAITLGDRGHGYTF
TRBJ1-2 TRBV5-1 13 CASSLLGDRGYTF
TRBJ2-7 TRBV6-1 13 CASSEPQFAEQYF
TRBJ2-1 TRBV3-1 15 CASSQDPLSYDEQFF
TRBJ2-1 TRBV12-3/TRBV12-4 15 CASSFETGFLNEQFF
TRBJ1-5 TRBV5-5 14 CASSLGGFSQPQHF
TRBJ2-1 TRBV20-1 12 CSVRGEYNEQFF
TRBJ2-5 TRBV7-9 16 CASSIRSSGYQETQYF
TRBJ2-2 TRBV11-3 14 CASSGTSNTGELFF
TRBJ1-5 TRBV29-1 14 CSVAQGAGNQPQHF
TRBJ1-2 TRBV10-3 13 CAISESGSDGYTF
TRBJ2-6 TRBV12-3/TRBV12-4 18 CASSTPSRRSPGANVLTF
TRBJ2-7 TRBV20-1 13 CSAGDSLTKGQYF
TRBJ2-1 TRBV5-1 17 CASSEGYWEGNENEQFF
TRBJ1-2 TRBV18 14 CASSPVRTDYGYTF